There are a few counts of the clone carrying this TCR beta chain. Antigen specificity is unknown. The donors (healthy individuals) were bone marrow donors. Each donor was nominally healthy when sampled (though unrecorded immune exposures were likely). Researchers ran the PCR with 60 Vbeta and 13 Jbeta primers. Profiled with immunoSEQ multiplex PCR; TCRdb holds only in-frame clones, not every one. Among 96,000 or so clones listed, 65% to 75% were seen once. The CDR3 has 15 residues. Germline V gene lookup returns CDR1 GTSNPN and CDR2 SVGIG (reference sequence). V lost 1 base to trimming and J lost 4 bases; unmatched junction nucleotides: 6. This record comes from a study of cytomegalovirus exposure and HLA in healthy donors. Findings of the study overall: Later work found most CMV-associated TCR beta chains apparently HLA-restricted. Follow-up analysis later connected one missense variant in DCLRE1C with trimming of TCR beta V- and J-genes.

This chain uses TRBV30 with TRBJ2-1, with 8 bases fitting TRBD1. The receptor was derived from a female donor in good health and CMV-seropositive. Material: PBMCs. The CDR3 is CAWSEPGQDYNEQFF. CDR3 coding DNA: TGTGCCTGGAGTGAACCGGGACAGGATTACAATGAGCAGTTCTTC.